This TCR beta chain came from a study of blood T cell repertoires in COVID-19. Study-level information: Whether acute or convalescent, the COVID-19 samples came from the United States, Italy and Spain. PBMCs, B-cell-depleted T cells, or T cells provided the cDNA or gDNA that made up the material.

Authors' methods: Reference gene primer amplification gave estimated nucleated cell counts. Data came from immunoSEQ multiplex PCR; TCRdb stores just in-frame clones and leaves some out. Clonal size and the V and J genes are those of that table, whereas D and trimming came from the DNA. The sample holds about 160,000 clones, around 83% seen once. The sample taken for sequencing was peripheral blood. This receptor was identified in a man aged 40-49 years with acute or convalescent COVID-19.

CDR3 loop: CASSPTSGGTYEQYF. CDR3 coding DNA: TGTGCCAGCAGCCCAACTAGCGGGGGAACCTACGAGCAGTACTTC. The rearrangement links TRBV9 to TRBJ2-7; TRBD2 agrees at 11 bases. Germline V gives CDR1 SGDLS, CDR2 YYNGEE. This CDR3 has 15 amino acids. Trimming removed 4 bases from V and 2 bases from J; junction bases left unmatched: 5.